This T cell receptor (beta chain) was captured by sequencing in a study of blood T cell repertoires in COVID-19. Overall study context: T cells, B-cell-depleted T cells, or PBMCs provided the cDNA or gDNA that served as material.

In the original processing: Reference gene primer amplification gave estimated nucleated cell counts. Generated by immunoSEQ multiplex PCR, the TCRdb table keeps only in-frame clones and is missing some. D and trimming come from the DNA, and the V and J calls and clone size come from that table. This repertoire shows about 46,000 clones, 75% to 90% found once; its top ten account for 15% to 17%. This CDR3 is built from 15 residues. Germline lookup yields CDR1 MNHEY and CDR2 SMNVEV (reference sequence). V shed 6 bases and J shed 6 bases, with 21 bases lying between them. Sequenced sample: peripheral blood. The TCR sequence derives from a human donor in a cohort sampled during active COVID-19. The donor label of this sample is uncertain. The genes are TRBV27 and TRBJ2-7, with D possibly TRBD1 on 6 matching bases. DNA of the CDR3: TGTGCCAGCAGCCTACAGGGTTTTACGTTACTCGAGCAGTACTTC. It encodes CASSLQGFTLLEQYF.